This T cell receptor beta chain is from a study of low-dose radiotherapy and immunotherapy resistance in tumors. Study-level background: Every six weeks patients received intravenous ipilimumab 1 mg/kg, and every two weeks they received intravenous nivolumab 240 mg.

The CDR3 runs 19 residues. V dropped 0 bases and J dropped 5; count of bases not matched to a gene: 12. Germline V gene lookup returns CDR1 SGHTS and CDR2 YDEGEE. The time point was: after trial treatment. Treatment indicated: LDRT plus nivolumab, ipilimumab, low-dose cyclophosphamide and aspirin (RACIN trial). This clonotype was seen many times. TRAV- and TRBV-specific primers were used for first-strand cDNA, which covered alpha and beta chains. For amplifying TCRs, the PCR ran for around 20 cycles with Phusion, which was used together with a constant-region primer and the adapter on the V primers. MiXCR, applied by TCRdb to the reads, yields one record per CDR3 protein. The sample carries 100,000 or so distinct CDR3 sequences, around 20% recorded once.

Sequencing was performed on PBMCs, taken after low-dose radiotherapy plus immunotherapy. The genes are TRBV5-8 and TRBJ2-5, with TRBD2 matching 14 bases. The sequence came from a male donor with prostate cancer. The CDR3 spells CASSLVGGTSGGPRETQYF. CDR3 DNA: TGTGCCAGCAGCTTGGTTGGTGGGACTAGCGGGGGCCCTCGGGAGACCCAGTACTTC.